The 10 T cell receptor beta chains reported below all come from one sample, sequenced in a study of blood T cell repertoires in COVID-19. The data were produced by immunoSEQ multiplex PCR, yet TCRdb's version contains in-frame clones alone and is incomplete. The repertoire includes about 77,000 clones, 80% of them detected once, and 4.5% to 5.5% sits in the top ten. The source material was peripheral blood. Receptors were obtained from a woman in her 70s with acute or convalescent COVID-19.

The gene calls are TRBV7-2 and TRBJ1-5, with 7 nucleotides matching TRBD1. With V trimmed by 5 bases and J by 4 bases, 2 bases remained unmatched. CDR1 and CDR2 from the germline V gene are SGHTA and FQGNSA. This CDR3 spans 13 amino acids. In nucleotides, the CDR3 is TGTGCCAGCAGCGAACAGGGGAATCAGCCCCAGCATTTT. Its protein product is CASSEQGNQPQHF.

This rearrangement joins TRBV5-3 to TRBJ1-4, with D possibly being TRBD1 (6 bases). TRBV5-3 is given ORF status, its function remaining uncertain. V shed 5 bases and J shed 3 bases, with 8 bases lying between them. This CDR3 is 13 amino acids long. DNA for the CDR3: TGTGCCAGAAGGGCAGGGGCTAATGAAAAACTGTTTTTT. Translated: CARRAGANEKLFF.

This clone was recorded a few times. The V gene is TRBV29-1, the J gene TRBJ1-2; D is unclear. CDR1 and CDR2 from the germline V gene are SQVTM and ANQGSEA. CDR3 length equals 11 residues. Trimming left V 7 bases short and J 2 bases short, with 8 bases between. DNA of the CDR3: TGCAGCGGAGAGATGAACTATGGCTACACCTTC. The encoded protein is CSGEMNYGYTF.

This clone was recorded a few times. The CDR3 reads CATSDLAGNEQFF. CDR3 DNA: TGTGCCACCAGTGATTTGGCGGGCAATGAGCAGTTCTTC. The chain carries TRBV24-1 and TRBJ2-1; TRBD2 is a possible D gene (5 bases). This CDR3 is built from 13 residues. In germline, CDR1 is KGHDR, CDR2 SFDVKD. V lost 0 bases to trimming and J lost 6 bases, with 5 bases between them.

This clone was recorded once. V gene TRBV19 combines with J gene TRBJ1-2, with 7 bases matching TRBD1. This CDR3 has 15 amino acids. Germline V gene lookup returns CDR1 LNHDA and CDR2 SQIVND (reference sequence). Trimming took 4 bases from V and 4 from J; bases not matched to a gene: 9. The CDR3 DNA follows: TGTGCCAGTAGTAGACAAGGGGGCGTCGGCTATGGCTACACCTTC. This sequence encodes CASSRQGGVGYGYTF.

The J gene is TRBJ1-4, the V gene TRBV5-5; D is uncertain. This CDR3 contains 14 residues. V gave up 2 bases and J gave up 8 bases, with 13 bases separating them. The V gene's germline CDR1 is SGHKS and CDR2 YYEKEE (reference sequence). CDR3: CASSFEPEGEKLFF. DNA of the CDR3: TGTGCCAGCAGCTTCGAACCAGAGGGCGAAAAACTGTTTTTT.

The chain links TRBV12-5 to TRBJ2-1; D not resolved. This CDR3 is 12 amino acids long. Germline V gene lookup returns CDR1 LGHNT and CDR2 FRNRAP. The germline V and J ends were trimmed by 1 base and 8 bases, with 6 bases remaining between them. The DNA for the CDR3 is TGTGCTAGTGGTTTGGCACAGTATGAGCAGTTCTTC. Translating it yields CASGLAQYEQFF.

In DNA, the CDR3 is TGTGCCAGCAGCAAAACGGGGGTCTACGAGCAGTACTTC. It encodes CASSKTGVYEQYF. The gene calls are TRBV21-1 and TRBJ2-7; the D segment call TRBD2 is taken from the table without a DNA check. TRBV21-1 is designated a pseudogene. The CDR3 is 13 residues long.

The chain combines TRBV5-1 with TRBJ2-1, with TRBD2 identical over 10 bases. The germline V gene encodes CDR1 SGHRS and CDR2 YFSETQ. The CDR3 spans 17 residues. The V and J ends lost 4 bases and 4 bases, in that order; junction bases with no gene match: 11. CDR3: CASSQILSGGPYNEQFF. The DNA for the CDR3 is TGCGCCAGCAGCCAAATCCTTAGCGGGGGGCCTTACAATGAGCAGTTCTTC. The full variable domain, completed using reference TRBV5-1 and TRBJ2-1, is KAGVTQTPRYLIKTRGQQVTLSCSPISGHRSVSWYQQTPGQGLQFLFEYFSETQRNKGNFPGRFSGRQFSNSRSEMNVSTLELGDSALYLCASSQILSGGPYNEQFFGPGTRLTVL.

The DNA of the CDR3 is TGTGCCAGCAGCTATAGCGGGGGTTCGAACATTCAGTACTTC. Its protein is CASSYSGGSNIQYF. V is TRBV5-6 and J is TRBJ2-4, with 9 positions matching TRBD2. V lost 3 bases to trimming and J lost 7 bases; unmatched junction nucleotides: 5. The CDR3 sequence is 14 residues long. The germline V gene has CDR1 SGHDT and CDR2 YYEEEE.